The source of this TCR beta chain is a study of blood T cell repertoires in COVID-19. Germline assignment: CDR1 SGHNT and CDR2 YYREEE (reference sequence). After removal of 3 bases from V and 0 bases from J, the junction contained 1 base not matched to a gene. This CDR3 is 16 amino acids long. The data were produced by immunoSEQ multiplex PCR, yet TCRdb's version contains in-frame clones alone and is incomplete. The table lists some 100,000 clones, 65% to 90% of them singletons, with 7.9% in the top ten. The gene calls are TRBV5-4 and TRBJ2-3; 13 bases match TRBD2. Input material: peripheral blood. The sequence was collected from a woman aged 80 or older with active or convalescent COVID-19. The CDR3 DNA sequence: TGTGCCAGCAGCTCGGGACTAGCGGGAAGCACAGATACGCAGTATTTT. Amino acid sequence: CASSSGLAGSTDTQYF.